This T cell receptor beta chain was recorded in a study of T-cell reconstitution after alpha-beta-depleted transplantation in children. CDR1 is DFQATT and CDR2 is SNEGSKA in the germline V gene (reference sequence). The CDR3 sequence is 11 residues long. The V gene lost 3 bases and the J gene lost 4 bases, with 4 bases spanning the gap. The table lists this clonotype with many counts. TCRbeta library preparation incorporated unique molecular identifiers. Each CDR3 protein is one row after TCRdb ran MiXCR on the PCR reads. The sample lists 350,000 to 450,000 distinct CDR3 sequences; roughly 15% were seen once.

The chain uses TRBV20-1 and TRBJ1-3; D is unresolved. Sequences were derived from PBMCs, sampled from the stem cell graft. The origin of this receptor is a human donor who donated a stem cell graft to a child with Fanconi anemia. Here the CDR3 reads CSASAGNTIYF. The CDR3 nucleotides read TGCAGTGCTAGTGCAGGAAACACCATATATTTT.